A single sample gave rise to the 10 T cell receptor beta chains below, sequenced in a study of naive and memory T cell subsets. For blood and skin samples, reverse transcription used TCR alpha and beta constant primers. TCRdb independently ran MiXCR on the 5' RACE reads; one entry per CDR3 protein. The data show tens of thousands of distinct CDR3 sequences, approximately 3.9% seen once. Adult healthy volunteers gave 2.5 ml peripheral blood for whole-blood RNA. Receptor source: a male donor in good health.

This clonotype has at least ten counts. J is TRBJ2-7 and V is TRBV27; tentatively, D is TRBD1 (5 bases). This CDR3 has 11 amino acids. Germline V gene lookup returns CDR1 MNHEY and CDR2 SMNVEV (reference sequence). Trimming cost V 3 bases and J 10 bases, with 10 bases left between them. CDR3 loop: CASSFGAPQYF. In nucleotides, the CDR3 is TGTGCCAGCAGTTTTGGGGCTCCCCAGTACTTC.

This clonotype was seen repeatedly, ten times or more. The V gene is TRBV29-1, the J gene TRBJ2-2, with 11 bases identical to TRBD2. The CDR3 sequence is 16 residues long. V gave up 4 bases and J gave up 6 bases; unmatched junction bases: 10. Germline CDR1 reads SQVTM; CDR2 reads ANQGSEA. CDR3 in amino acids: CSVVLAGAPVAGELFF. The CDR3 bases are TGCAGCGTTGTACTAGCGGGAGCGCCCGTGGCCGGGGAGCTGTTTTTT.

This clonotype occurred many times. The rearrangement joins TRBV20-1 to TRBJ1-3; 7 nucleotides agree with TRBD1. The CDR3 is 13 residues long. Germline CDR1 DFQATT, CDR2 SNEGSKA (reference sequence). Unmatched junction bases numbered 2, after V lost 0 bases and J lost 6 bases. The DNA for the CDR3 is TGCAGTGCTAGAGACAGGGGGGTAAACACCATATATTTT. Protein sequence: CSARDRGVNTIYF.

There are many counts of this clonotype. The rearrangement joins TRBV18 to TRBJ2-7, with 7 bases fitting TRBD2. This CDR3 spans 16 amino acids. Per the germline V gene, CDR1 is KGHSH and CDR2 is LQKENI. J was trimmed by 2 bases and V by 0 bases; bases with no gene match: 7. CDR3 sequence: CASSPPFAGVPYEQYF. DNA for the CDR3: TGTGCCAGCTCACCACCATTCGCGGGAGTTCCCTACGAGCAGTACTTC.

This clonotype was detected many times. The chain links TRBV12-3 or TRBV12-4 to TRBJ1-1; D is ambiguous. The CDR3 sequence is 13 residues long. V was pared by 7 bases and J by 0 bases, with 9 bases between. CDR3 nucleotide sequence: TGTGCCAGCACCCCGAGGATGAACACTGAAGCTTTCTTT. Its protein product is CASTPRMNTEAFF.

This clonotype was observed many times. The chain uses TRBV11-1 and TRBJ2-1; TRBD2 aligns across 10 bases. The CDR3 sequence is 15 residues long. Germline V gives CDR1 SGHAT, CDR2 FQDESV (reference sequence). J lost 7 bases, V lost 7 bases, and 10 bases had no gene match. CDR3 nucleotide sequence: TGTGCCAGCACACGCGGAGCGGGAGGGCCTAATGAGCAGTTCTTC. Amino acids: CASTRGAGGPNEQFF.

This clonotype was detected ten times or more. The chain combines TRBV14 with TRBJ2-1; D gene ambiguous. The ends were cut back, 1 base at V and 4 bases at J, with 5 bases in the middle. Germline CDR1 is SGHDN and CDR2 is FVKESK. The CDR3 runs to 13 residues. The CDR3 bases are TGTGCCAGCAGCCAAGCCTATTACAATGAGCAGTTCTTC. Its protein is CASSQAYYNEQFF.

This clonotype was recorded at least ten times. This chain uses TRBV11-2 with TRBJ2-6, with TRBD1 matching 10 bases. There are 18 residues in the CDR3. The ends lost 4 bases at V and 1 base at J; junction bases unmatched: 7. Germline-derived CDR1 and CDR2 are SGHAT and FQNNGV. The CDR3 sequence: CASSSLRDRGSGANVLTF. DNA for the CDR3: TGTGCCAGCAGCTCTCTCCGGGACAGGGGTTCTGGGGCCAACGTCCTGACTTTC.

In this sample, this clonotype turned up many times. The CDR3 loop reads CASRRVGLSSHYEQYF. The CDR3 DNA sequence: TGTGCCAGCCGCCGGGTGGGCCTGAGCTCCCACTACGAGCAGTACTTC. The chain uses TRBV6-1 and TRBJ2-7; D call uncertain. Trimming removed 8 bases at V and 3 bases at J, with 23 bases between. This CDR3 region has 16 residues. Per germline, CDR1 MNHNS and CDR2 SASEGT.

This clonotype was counted many times. The chain is built from TRBV4-1 and TRBJ2-7; D may be TRBD1 (5 bases). The CDR3 covers 15 residues. The germline CDR1 and CDR2 sequences are MGHRA and YSYEKL. V lost 0 bases, J lost 1 base, and 10 bases lay in between. CDR3 amino acids: CASSQDQGSSYEQYF. Here the CDR3 DNA reads TGCGCCAGCAGCCAAGATCAGGGATCATCCTACGAGCAGTACTTC.